Presented here are 16 T cell receptor beta chains from one specimen sequenced in a study of beta chain features in type 1 diabetes. Expressed TCRB transcripts were sequenced after all isolated RNA was converted to cDNA. Assay used: immunoSEQ multiplex PCR; TCRdb lists only in-frame clones, some missing. This sample yields approximately 150,000 clones, of which about 10% are seen a single time; 1.3% belongs to the top ten. The specimen was naive CD4+ T cells from blood. These receptors originate from a young man in good health.

CDR3 protein: CSVAGQPHEQYF. The CDR3 coding sequence is TGCAGCGTTGCAGGACAACCCCACGAGCAGTACTTC. This sequence joins TRBV29-1 and TRBJ2-7, with D tentatively TRBD1 (5 bases). Trimming pared 4 bases from V and 5 bases from J, leaving 12 bases between. Per the germline V gene, CDR1 is SQVTM and CDR2 is ANQGSEA. CDR3 size: 12 residues.

This clone was seen repeatedly, ten times or more. The rearrangement joins TRBV4-2 to TRBJ2-7; D unclear. CDR1 is LGHNA and CDR2 is YNFKEQ in the germline V gene. This CDR3 region has 13 residues. With 1 base removed from V and 5 bases from J, the gap between germline ends came to 9 bases. CDR3 in DNA: TGTGCCAGCAGCCAAGGGAGACCCGACGAGCAGTACTTC. Protein product: CASSQGRPDEQYF.

The rearrangement joins TRBV19 to TRBJ1-2, with 8 bases identical to TRBD1. The CDR3 runs to 14 residues. With 1 base clipped from V and 4 bases from J, the junction kept 2 bases outside the gene matches. The V gene's germline CDR1 is LNHDA and CDR2 SQIVND (reference sequence). The CDR3 nucleotides are TGTGCCAGTAGTATAGCACAGGGGGGCTATGGCTACACCTTC. Encoded protein: CASSIAQGGYGYTF.

The V gene is TRBV5-1, the J gene TRBJ2-5; 9 positions agree with TRBD1. Looked up from germline, CDR1 is SGHRS and CDR2 is YFSETQ. J was trimmed by 2 bases and V by 4 bases; bases with no gene match: 3. The CDR3 runs to 14 residues. CDR3 residues: CASSTGQGQETQYF. CDR3 nucleotides: TGCGCCAGCAGCACGGGACAGGGACAAGAGACCCAGTACTTC.

The chain carries TRBV7-2 and TRBJ2-3; 11 bases align to TRBD2. The germline CDR1 and CDR2 sequences are SGHTA and FQGNSA. The CDR3 has 16 amino acids. Trimming cost V 5 bases and J 0 bases; bases outside gene matches: 4. In nucleotides, the CDR3 is TGTGCCAGCAGCCCTCGACTAGCGGGGAGCACAGATACGCAGTATTTT. It specifies CASSPRLAGSTDTQYF.

This clone was found many times. This rearrangement joins TRBV4-2 to TRBJ1-6, with 8 positions matching TRBD1. V shed 2 bases, J shed 8 bases, and the junction held 2 bases outside the gene matches. The CDR3 contains 14 residues. Looked up from germline, CDR1 is LGHNA and CDR2 is YNFKEQ. CDR3 bases: TGTGCCAGCAGCCAAAGGACAGGGTATTCACCCCTCCACTTT. Residues: CASSQRTGYSPLHF.

This clone was counted a few times. The rearrangement links TRBV6-5 to TRBJ1-2, with 9 bases that match TRBD1. The CDR3 runs 16 residues. V shed 1 base and J 5 bases; nucleotides not matched to a gene: 8. The V gene's germline CDR1 is MNHEY and CDR2 SVGAGI. The chain's CDR3 is CASSYFTDRGGYGYTF. The CDR3, as DNA: TGTGCCAGCAGTTACTTTACGGACAGGGGAGGGTATGGCTACACCTTC.

In this sample, this clone turned up once. The V call is TRBV5-5, the J call TRBJ2-3; 7 bases map to TRBD2. The CDR3 is 15 residues long. From germline, CDR1 is SGHKS and CDR2 YYEKEE (reference sequence). Trimming cost V 0 bases and J 2 bases; bases outside gene matches: 3. The CDR3 DNA reads TGTGCCAGCAGCTTGGGCGGGGGAAACACAGATACGCAGTATTTT. This sequence encodes CASSLGGGNTDTQYF.

Here the CDR3 reads CASSGLQEETQYF. The CDR3, as DNA: TGCGCCAGCAGCGGGTTACAGGAAGAGACCCAGTACTTC. This rearrangement joins TRBV4-3 to TRBJ2-5; possibly TRBD1 for D (5 bases). The germline V gene encodes CDR1 LGHNA and CDR2 YSLEER. Trimming took off 5 bases at V and 3 bases at J, with 10 bases between the two ends. The CDR3 consists of 13 residues.

The table lists this clone with a few counts. The chain joins TRBV18 to TRBJ1-5; D gene uncertain. CDR1 and CDR2 (germline): KGHSH, LQKENI. The CDR3 sequence is 15 residues long. The V end was cut by 1 base, the J end by 0 bases, with 7 bases between. The CDR3 region is CASSPLPHSNQPQHF. The CDR3, as DNA: TGTGCCAGCTCACCACTCCCCCATAGCAATCAGCCCCAGCATTTT.

This clone was seen just once. This rearrangement joins TRBV7-2 to TRBJ2-3; 9 bases are a match to TRBD2. Germline V gene sequence: CDR1 SGHTA, CDR2 FQGNSA. The V gene end was trimmed by 3 bases and the J gene end by 5 bases; junction bases not matched to a gene: 6. The CDR3 is 15 residues long. CDR3 protein: CASSFLRGGIDTQYF. In DNA form, the CDR3 reads TGTGCCAGCAGCTTTTTGCGGGGGGGCATAGATACGCAGTATTTT.

The chain carries TRBV7-8 and TRBJ2-7, with 14 positions matching TRBD2. Germline assignment: CDR1 SGHVS and CDR2 FQNEAQ. The CDR3 is made up of 15 amino acids. J lost 4 bases, V lost 4 bases, and 3 bases had no gene match. Here the CDR3 reads CASSSRTSGGYEQYF. DNA of the CDR3: TGTGCCAGCAGCTCCCGGACTAGCGGGGGGTACGAGCAGTACTTC.

This clone was seen more than once but under ten times. V usage is TRBV5-6 and J usage is TRBJ1-2, with D hard to call. Germline V CDR1 and CDR2: SGHDT, YYEEEE. V was shortened by 1 base and J by 6 bases, with 16 bases between the two germline ends. The CDR3 is 15 amino acids. The CDR3 here is CASSLYRGGGDGYTF. DNA for the CDR3: TGTGCCAGCAGCTTGTATCGGGGAGGTGGGGATGGCTACACCTTC. The full variable domain, its missing parts supplied by reference TRBV5-6 and TRBJ1-2, is DAGVTQSPTHLIKTRGQQVTLRCSPKSGHDTVSWYQQALGQGPQFIFQYYEEEERQRGNFPDRFSGHQFPNYSSELNVNALLLGDSALYLCASSLYRGGGDGYTFGSGTRLTVV.

In nucleotides, the CDR3 is TGTGCCAGCAGCTGGGGGACAGGGAGGTCAGATACGCAGTATTTT. Protein: CASSWGTGRSDTQYF. This chain joins TRBV11-2 and TRBJ2-3; 9 bases are a match to TRBD1. This CDR3 has 15 amino acids. Germline lookup yields CDR1 SGHAT and CDR2 FQNNGV. V shed 4 bases and J 4 bases; nucleotides not matched to a gene: 6.

The sample holds a few counts of this clone. V and J are TRBV5-1 and TRBJ2-7; TRBD1 agrees at 9 bases. Germline CDR1 and CDR2: SGHRS and YFSETQ. There are 15 residues in the CDR3. Losses at the gene ends were 1 base for V and 6 bases for J; bases not matched to a gene: 8. Here the CDR3 reads CASSLFATGGSEQYF. CDR3 coding DNA: TGCGCCAGCAGCTTGTTCGCGACAGGGGGGAGCGAGCAGTACTTC.

This clone was detected only a few times. V gene TRBV28 combines with J gene TRBJ2-1; 7 bases align to TRBD1. CDR3 size: 14 residues. The germline V gene encodes CDR1 MDHEN and CDR2 SYDVKM. V lost 2 bases to trimming and J lost 6 bases; unmatched junction nucleotides: 4. The CDR3 loop is CASSLADRFNEQFF. Written as DNA, the CDR3 is TGTGCCAGCAGTTTAGCGGACAGGTTCAATGAGCAGTTCTTC. Looking up the rest from reference TRBV28 and TRBJ2-1 gives the full variable domain: DVKVTQSSRYLVKRTGEKVFLECVQDMDHENMFWYRQDPGLGLRLIYFSYDVKMKEKGDIPEGYSVSREKKERFSLILESASTNQTSMYLCASSLADRFNEQFFGPGTRLTVL.